The T cell receptor beta chain described here comes from a study of T cell changes during pregnancy in multiple sclerosis. Assay used: immunoSEQ multiplex PCR; TCRdb lists only in-frame clones, some missing. The data hold 35,000 to 50,000 clones, with 88% observed a single time. The sequenced sample was CD4+ T cells from peripheral blood mononuclear cells, obtained in the second trimester of pregnancy. This clonotype was sampled from a female donor with multiple sclerosis, enrolled in a pregnancy study.

CDR3 sequence: CAIGGTGERSNQPQHF. The DNA of the CDR3 is TGTGCCATCGGCGGGACAGGGGAGCGGAGCAATCAGCCCCAGCATTTT. V usage is TRBV10-3 and J usage is TRBJ1-5, with TRBD1 matching over 10 bases. There are 16 residues in the CDR3. The V gene's germline CDR1 is ENHRY and CDR2 SYGVKD. The V segment lost 8 bases and the J segment 1 base; nucleotides outside the gene matches: 8.